The clone carrying this TCR beta chain was recorded many times. What it binds is unknown. From the germline J gene comes the end of the CDR3, since the read stops 3 residues before it. The CDR3 is made up of 13 amino acids. Germline CDR1 SGHTA, CDR2 FQGNSA. V gave up 1 base and J gave up 6 bases, with 8 bases separating them. The source of the sample is a study of T cell clonality in common variable immunodeficiency. Study-level results: In common variable immunodeficiency, TCR beta chains reportedly carried fewer deletions and N-nucleotide insertions.

The repertoire was sequenced with immunoSEQ multiplex PCR; TCRdb's copy has only in-frame clones and lacks some. The repertoire has roughly 40,000 clones, none seen only once; the ten largest take approximately 1.4%. Sample: peripheral blood mononuclear cells. The clonotype comes from a person aged 18 to 70 in good health. The chain is built from TRBV7-2 and TRBJ2-3; the D is unclear. The CDR3 loop reads CASSLVRGDTQYF. The covered CDR3 bases are TGTGCCAGCAGCTTAGTCAGAGGTGATACG.